This TCR beta chain came from a study of identical twins. Findings and caveats of the study: While abundant cord blood beta clonotypes carried fewer insertions, memory repertoires showed no such pattern. The conclusions drew on cross-sectional statistical analysis instead of tracking the same donors. Invariant populations such as MAIT and iNKT cells could partly muddle zero-insertion analyses.

Each cDNA held unique molecular identifiers, and template switching gave it a universal primer site. TCRdb independently ran MiXCR on the 5' RACE reads; one entry per CDR3 protein. The table includes hundreds of thousands of distinct CDR3 sequences, around a tenth detected once. Germline V lookup: CDR1 MGHDK, CDR2 SYGVNS. CDR3 length equals 13 residues. V was shortened by 1 base and J by 5 bases, with 8 bases between the two germline ends. In its sample, this clonotype was seen many times. Its antigen is as yet unknown. This chain uses TRBV25-1 with TRBJ2-5, with D unclear. The clonotype was recovered from a woman aged 18-30 years in good health. What was sequenced was memory (CD45RO+) T cells sorted from blood. The DNA for the CDR3 is TGTGCCAGCAGTGAATCTGGACCGGAGACCCAGTACTTC. This gives the protein CASSESGPETQYF.